These 22 T cell receptor beta chains share one sample of origin, sequenced in a study of immune aging and cytomegalovirus after organ transplant. A microwell BD Rhapsody targeted mRNA and AbSeq workflow captured the cells and built the libraries. Each CDR3 protein is one row after TCRdb ran MiXCR on the single-cell sequencing reads. This sample carries fewer than 25,000 distinct CDR3 sequences, around 34% of them seen once, and the ten largest clones take under 30%. Noted time point: five sample-tagged time points from pre-transplant (day -1) to day 368 post-transplant, pooled. No antigen has been assigned to these receptors. Sequenced material: CMV peptide-activated CD4+ and CD8+ T cells sorted from blood, taken at five time points, pooled. Specified subset: sorted CD8+CD137+ and CD4+CD154+ T cells after about 11 h CMV IE-1 peptide stimulation. The source of these receptors is a female donor who had a heart transplant and CMV viremia.

The chain joins TRBV5-1 to TRBJ2-2; 10 bases are shared with TRBD1. Germline loops: CDR1 SGHRS, CDR2 YFSETQ. The CDR3 is made up of 15 amino acids. After removal of 5 bases from V and 4 bases from J, the junction contained 5 bases not matched to a gene. CDR3 coding DNA: TGCGCCAGCAGTCGACAGGGGGCTTCCACCGGGGAGCTGTTTTTT. It encodes CASSRQGASTGELFF.

The sample holds many counts of this clonotype. V is TRBV12-3 or TRBV12-4 and J is TRBJ2-3, with TRBD2 matching over 10 bases. V shed 5 bases and J 3 bases; nucleotides not matched to a gene: 5. The CDR3 totals 15 residues. The chain's CDR3 is CASSHLAGVTDTQYF. The DNA for the CDR3 is TGTGCCAGCAGTCATCTAGCGGGAGTAACAGATACGCAGTATTTT.

This clonotype has ten or more counts. The V gene is TRBV6-6, the J gene TRBJ2-1; 10 bases map to TRBD2. The germline V gene encodes CDR1 MNHNY and CDR2 SVGAGI (reference sequence). Trimming cost V 6 bases and J 9 bases; bases outside gene matches: 8. The CDR3 is made up of 14 amino acids. CDR3 protein: CASSPSGSNAEQFF. CDR3 coding DNA: TGTGCCAGCAGCCCTAGCGGGAGTAACGCTGAGCAGTTCTTC.

This clonotype was seen more than once but under ten times. A junction boundary mismatches the germline segment, possibly from a read error. The chain couples TRBV9 to TRBJ2-1; D is perhaps TRBD2 (6 bases). CDR3 size: 14 residues. Germline values: CDR1 SGDLS, CDR2 YYNGEE. This CDR3 reads CAGSVELAGNEQFF. For the CDR3, the DNA is TGTGCCGGCAGCGTAGAACTAGCCGGGAATGAGCAATTCTTC.

This clonotype has more than one count but fewer than ten. This chain links TRBV11-2 with TRBJ2-4, with TRBD1 matching 9 bases. Germline V gene sequence: CDR1 SGHAT, CDR2 FQNNGV. CDR3 size: 15 residues. J gave up 7 bases and V 4 bases, and 8 bases lay outside the gene matches. CDR3 coding DNA: TGTGCCAGCAGCTACATAAGCGGGACAGGGAACATTCAGTACTTC. Translating it yields CASSYISGTGNIQYF.

This clonotype was observed at least ten times. The V call is TRBV18, the J call TRBJ1-5, with D possibly matching TRBD1 (6 bases). CDR1 and CDR2 (germline): KGHSH, LQKENI. The CDR3 consists of 15 residues. Trimming took 6 bases from V and 5 from J, leaving 17 bases between them. CDR3 nucleotide sequence: TGTGCCAGCTCCACACAGGGTTATGGGTATCAGCCCCAGCATTTT. Translation: CASSTQGYGYQPQHF.

In this sample, this clonotype turned up many times. The chain couples TRBV5-4 to TRBJ1-2; 7 bases map to TRBD1. Germline V gene data show CDR1 as SGHNT and CDR2 as YYREEE (reference sequence). After removal of 3 bases from V and 6 bases from J, the junction contained 5 bases not matched to a gene. The CDR3 is 13 amino acids. CDR3 nucleotide sequence: TGTGCCAGCAGCTCTCAAGGGGGCCATGGCTACACCTTC. It yields the protein CASSSQGGHGYTF.

This clonotype was counted only a few times. V gene TRBV4-2 combines with J gene TRBJ1-4; D is perhaps TRBD1 (6 bases). The ends were cut back, 4 bases at V and 8 bases at J, with 11 bases in the middle. CDR3 length: 13 amino acids. The V gene's germline CDR1 is LGHNA and CDR2 YNFKEQ. This CDR3 reads CASSPQGWEKLFF. CDR3 coding DNA: TGTGCCAGCAGCCCGCAGGGGTGGGAAAAACTGTTTTTT.

V is TRBV15 and J is TRBJ2-2; D may be TRBD2 (7 bases). Trimming left V 7 bases short and J 1 base short, with 13 bases between. CDR1 LNHNV and CDR2 YYDKDF come from the germline V gene (reference sequence). CDR3 size: 15 residues. In DNA, the CDR3 is TGTGCCACCACCAAGGGGGGGGAGAACACCGGGGAGCTGTTTTTT. This codes for CATTKGGENTGELFF.

V gene TRBV7-2 combines with J gene TRBJ2-1; 8 nucleotides align to TRBD1. Germline-derived CDR1 and CDR2 are SGHTA and FQGNSA. Trimming cost V 0 bases and J 10 bases; bases outside gene matches: 8. The CDR3 is 15 amino acids. In DNA, the CDR3 is TGTGCCAGCAGCTTAGCTCCACAGGGGGTGGTAGAGCAGTTCTTC. This translates into CASSLAPQGVVEQFF. Looking up the rest from reference TRBV7-2 and TRBJ2-1 gives the full variable domain: GAGVSQSPSNKVTEKGKDVELRCDPISGHTALYWYRQSLGQGLEFLIYFQGNSAPDKSGLPSDRFSAERTGGSVSTLTIQRTQQEDSAVYLCASSLAPQGVVEQFFGPGTRLTVL.

About this clonotype: No conserved phenylalanine or tryptophan is present at the end of the CDR3, so a read error is the likely explanation. V is TRBV24-1 and J is TRBJ1-5, with TRBD1 matching over 7 bases. The germline V gene encodes CDR1 KGHDR and CDR2 SFDVKD. This CDR3 spans 16 amino acids. Trimming took 4 bases from V and 4 from J; bases not matched to a gene: 9. The CDR3 loop reads CATSETRDRVNQPQHS. CDR3 coding DNA: TGTGCCACCAGTGAAACCCGGGACAGAGTTAATCAGCCCCAGCATTCT.

This clonotype appeared many times. The chain recombines TRBV9 with TRBJ2-3; D is perhaps TRBD1 or TRBD2 (5 bases each). The CDR3 runs 13 residues. Per the germline V gene, CDR1 is SGDLS and CDR2 is YYNGEE. V was cut by 2 bases and J by 4 bases, with 8 bases left in between. Here the CDR3 DNA reads TGTGCCAGCAGCGTGATGGGGGCAGATACGCAGTATTTT. It codes for CASSVMGADTQYF.

Details on this clonotype: A much larger clone differs by one base, so this may be a read error. The missing conserved phenylalanine or tryptophan at the end of this CDR3 makes a read error likely. J is TRBJ2-6 and V is TRBV6-1; D call uncertain. Trimming shortened V by 1 base and J by 2 bases, and 3 bases separated the two germline ends. Germline lookup yields CDR1 MNHNS and CDR2 SASEGT. The CDR3 loop spans 14 amino acids. The chain's CDR3 is CASSEEAGANVLTL. CDR3 nucleotide sequence: TGTGCCAGCAGTGAAGAGGCTGGGGCCAACGTCCTGACTCTC.

This clonotype was seen at least ten times. The rearrangement links TRBV10-2 to TRBJ1-5; D uncertain. The germline gives CDR1 WSHSY, CDR2 SAAADI. V gave up 4 bases and J gave up 2 bases, with 9 bases separating them. The CDR3 has 14 amino acids. The CDR3 region has the DNA TGCGCCAGCAGTGGGGCGAGTGGCAATCAGCCCCAGCATTTT. It translates to CASSGASGNQPQHF.

The gene calls are TRBV29-1 and TRBJ2-3, with 11 bases fitting TRBD2. CDR1 and CDR2 from the germline V gene are SQVTM and ANQGSEA. CDR3 size: 16 residues. The V segment lost 7 bases and the J segment 2 bases; nucleotides outside the gene matches: 11. The CDR3 DNA reads as TGCAGCGCCCAAACCGGGACTAGCGGTTCCACAGATACGCAGTATTTT. It yields the protein CSAQTGTSGSTDTQYF.

The V gene is TRBV5-1, the J gene TRBJ2-1; 10 positions agree with TRBD1. Unmatched junction bases numbered 5, after V lost 4 bases and J lost 7 bases. This CDR3 has 14 amino acids. The germline CDR1 and CDR2 sequences are SGHRS and YFSETQ. The CDR3 is CASSRGTGANEQFF. CDR3 nucleotides: TGCGCCAGCAGCCGTGGGACAGGGGCGAATGAGCAGTTCTTC.

In this sample, this clonotype turned up many times. A much larger clonotype is one base distant, so this may be a read error. J is TRBJ2-1 and V is TRBV5-1; 9 nucleotides line up with TRBD1. The CDR3 runs to 15 residues. In germline, CDR1 is SGHRS, CDR2 YFSETQ. V was clipped by 4 bases and J by 8 bases; unmatched bases: 10. The CDR3, as DNA: TGCGCCAGCAGCAAGGGGACAGGGTCTTATCATGAGCAGTTCTTC. It specifies CASSKGTGSYHEQFF. Combining the CDR3 with reference TRBV5-1 and TRBJ2-1 gives the whole variable domain KAGVTQTPRYLIKTRGQQVTLSCSPISGHRSVSWYQQTPGQGLQFLFEYFSETQRNKGNFPGRFSGRQFSNSRSEMNVSTLELGDSALYLCASSKGTGSYHEQFFGPGTRLTVL.

The rearrangement joins TRBV9 to TRBJ2-3; tentative D call: TRBD2 (6 bases). CDR1 and CDR2 from the germline V gene are SGDLS and YYNGEE. Trimming removed 4 bases at V and 0 bases at J, with 15 bases between. This CDR3 region has 16 residues. As DNA, the CDR3 is TGTGCCAGCAGCCCGGGGACTTTTGCTAGCACAGATACGCAGTATTTT. As protein: CASSPGTFASTDTQYF.

The chain has TRBV24-1 and TRBJ2-3; D assignment may be TRBD1 or TRBD2 (6 bases each). Germline CDR1 reads KGHDR; CDR2 reads SFDVKD. This CDR3 has 15 residues. Trimming left V 1 base short and J 2 bases short, with 9 bases between. DNA of the CDR3: TGTGCCACCAGTGATTTACAGGGACTCACAGATACGCAGTATTTT. Translated: CATSDLQGLTDTQYF.

In this sample, this clonotype turned up a few times. V is TRBV20-1 and J is TRBJ2-2; D gene ambiguous. CDR3 length: 15 residues. Trimming removed 3 bases from V and 5 bases from J, with 16 bases in between. The germline V gene encodes CDR1 DFQATT and CDR2 SNEGSKA (reference sequence). CDR3 sequence: CSARFKGRQTGELFF. CDR3 DNA: TGCAGTGCTAGGTTTAAAGGACGGCAGACCGGGGAGCTGTTTTTT.

V gene TRBV2 combines with J gene TRBJ2-5, with 7 nucleotides matching TRBD2. This CDR3 comprises 17 residues. Germline values: CDR1 SNHLY, CDR2 FYNNEI. V shed 6 bases and J 1 base; nucleotides not matched to a gene: 14. CDR3 DNA: TGTGCCAGCAGGCGGCTAGCGGTGACCTTAATCCAAGAGACCCAGTACTTC. It translates to CASRRLAVTLIQETQYF.

This rearrangement joins TRBV2 to TRBJ2-2; tentative D call: TRBD2 (6 bases). V gave up 6 bases and J gave up 4 bases, with 9 bases separating them. The germline V gene encodes CDR1 SNHLY and CDR2 FYNNEI. CDR3 length: 13 amino acids. The CDR3 here is CASRGLTTGELFF. CDR3 DNA sequence: TGTGCCAGCAGGGGACTTACCACCGGGGAGCTGTTTTTT.